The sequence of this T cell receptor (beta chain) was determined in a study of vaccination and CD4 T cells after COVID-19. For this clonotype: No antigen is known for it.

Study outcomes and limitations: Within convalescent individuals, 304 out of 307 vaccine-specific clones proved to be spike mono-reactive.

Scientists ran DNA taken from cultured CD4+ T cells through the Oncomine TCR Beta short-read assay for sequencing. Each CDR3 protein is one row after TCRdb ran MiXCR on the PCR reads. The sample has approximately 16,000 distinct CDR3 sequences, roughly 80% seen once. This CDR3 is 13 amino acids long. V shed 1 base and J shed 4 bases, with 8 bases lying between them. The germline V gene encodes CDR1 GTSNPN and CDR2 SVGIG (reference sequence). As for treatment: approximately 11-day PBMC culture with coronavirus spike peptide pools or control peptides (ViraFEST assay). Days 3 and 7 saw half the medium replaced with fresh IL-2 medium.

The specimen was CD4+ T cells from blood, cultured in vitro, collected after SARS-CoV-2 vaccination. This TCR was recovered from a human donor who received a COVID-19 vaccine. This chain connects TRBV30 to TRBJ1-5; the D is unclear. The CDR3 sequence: CAWSEQANQPQHF. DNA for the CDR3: TGTGCCTGGAGTGAGCAGGCAAATCAGCCCCAGCATTTT. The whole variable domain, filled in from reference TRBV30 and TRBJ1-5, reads SQTIHQWPATLVQPVGSPLSLECTVEGTSNPNLYWYRQAAGRGLQLLFYSVGIGQISSEVPQNLSASRPQDRQFILSSKKLLLSDSGFYLCAWSEQANQPQHFGDGTRLSIL.